This TCR beta chain was sequenced during a study of naive and memory T cell subsets. This CDR3 is 15 amino acids long. J gave up 3 bases and V 6 bases, and 5 bases lay outside the gene matches. This clonotype was seen a handful of times. The beta constant-region primer was an equimolar mix of two oligonucleotides covering TRBC1 and TRBC2. Ligation attached a single-stranded oligonucleotide with a 12-nucleotide UMI and the SP2 primer to the cDNA 3' end. TCRdb independently ran MiXCR on the UMI-ligation and nested PCR reads; one entry per CDR3 protein. The profile covers some 150,000 distinct CDR3 sequences, with 15% to 20% appearing a single time and around 0.14% taken by the ten largest.

The receptor comes from a human donor in good health. Sequenced sample: naive CD4+ T cells from blood. This rearrangement joins TRBV12-3 or TRBV12-4 to TRBJ2-1, with TRBD2 matching 10 bases. Here the CDR3 DNA reads TGTGCCAGCAGGCCCAAGCGGGAGGGCTACAATGAGCAGTTCTTC. The encoded protein is CASRPKREGYNEQFF.